The T cell receptor (beta chain) under discussion was sequenced for a study of read filtering for tumor transcriptome and immune sequencing. Study information: Among patients, 17 to 20 were male and more than 13 female, aged about 40 to 90 (mean about 69). Study-level points and caveats: This fraction held mixed bone marrow immune cells after CD138-negative sorting.

From approximately 430 ng of RNA, a library with molecular barcoded alpha/delta and beta/gamma adaptors was made. Each CDR3 protein is one row after TCRdb ran MiXCR on the reads. The profile covers 100,000 to 150,000 distinct CDR3 sequences, with around 14% appearing a single time and 8.4% taken by the ten largest. Sampling of bone marrow took place during active disease in every patient. This clonotype has at least ten counts. As yet, its antigen is unknown. The CDR3 contains 16 residues. V dropped 5 bases and J dropped 1 base, with 15 bases sitting between them. CDR1 KGHSH and CDR2 LQKENI come from the germline V gene.

This chain links TRBV18 with TRBJ1-5; D is perhaps TRBD1 (6 bases). Sequencing was carried out using a population of CD138-negative cells sorted from bone marrow. This receptor was identified in a donor over 35 with multiple myeloma. CDR3 DNA sequence: TGTGCCAGCTCAGGGGGCGCCCCCTGGAGCAATCAGCCCCAGCATTTT. Amino acids: CASSGGAPWSNQPQHF.